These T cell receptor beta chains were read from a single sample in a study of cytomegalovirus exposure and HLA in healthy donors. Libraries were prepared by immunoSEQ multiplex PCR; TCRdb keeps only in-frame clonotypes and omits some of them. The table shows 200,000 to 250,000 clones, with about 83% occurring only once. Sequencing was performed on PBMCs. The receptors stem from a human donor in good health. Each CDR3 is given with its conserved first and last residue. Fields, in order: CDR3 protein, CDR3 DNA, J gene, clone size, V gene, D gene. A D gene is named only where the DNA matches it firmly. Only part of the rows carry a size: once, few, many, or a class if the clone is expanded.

CDR3: CASSSRLERAGKGEQFF; DNA: TGTGCCAGCAGCTCCCGTCTTGAGAGAGCGGGAAAGGGTGAGCAGTTCTTC; J: TRBJ2-1; size: NA; V: TRBV7-8; D: TRBD2
CDR3: CASSWIGGAGVADTQYF; DNA: TGTGCCAGCAGCTGGATTGGGGGGGCGGGAGTTGCAGATACGCAGTATTTT; J: TRBJ2-3; size: NA; V: TRBV5-8; D: NA
CDR3: CASSRTSGSPKDTQYF; DNA: TGTGCCAGCAGCAGAACTAGCGGGTCGCCGAAAGATACGCAGTATTTT; J: TRBJ2-3; size: NA; V: TRBV5-4; D: TRBD2
CDR3: CASSYSRETQYF; DNA: TGTGCCAGCAGTTACTCGCGGGAGACCCAGTACTTC; J: TRBJ2-5; size: NA; V: TRBV6-6; D: NA
CDR3: CASSLSNDNEQFF; DNA: TGTGCCAGCAGCTTATCTAATGACAATGAGCAGTTCTTC; J: TRBJ2-1; size: NA; V: TRBV7-2; D: NA
CDR3: CASSSDRLNNYEQYF; DNA: TGTGCCAGCAGCTCTGATAGATTAAATAACTACGAGCAGTACTTC; J: TRBJ2-7; size: NA; V: TRBV14; D: NA
CDR3: CASSRRTEAFF; DNA: TGTGCCAGTAGTAGGAGAACTGAAGCTTTCTTT; J: TRBJ1-1; size: NA; V: TRBV19; D: NA
CDR3: CASSDRDPTTNEKLFF; DNA: TGTGCCAGCAGTGATCGCGATCCCACAACTAATGAAAAACTGTTTTTT; J: TRBJ1-4; size: NA; V: TRBV6-1; D: NA
CDR3: CASSEEGWGTEAFF; DNA: TGTGCCAGCAGTGAAGAGGGGTGGGGCACTGAAGCTTTCTTT; J: TRBJ1-1; size: NA; V: TRBV6-1; D: NA
CDR3: CASSFGTDLQETQYF; DNA: TGCGCCAGCAGCTTCGGGACAGACCTCCAAGAGACCCAGTACTTC; J: TRBJ2-5; size: NA; V: TRBV5-1; D: TRBD1
CDR3: CASSQTSEISYEQYF; DNA: TGTGCCAGCAGCCAAACTAGCGAGATCTCCTACGAGCAGTACTTC; J: TRBJ2-7; size: NA; V: TRBV12-1; D: NA
CDR3: CASRTGTGARVNTEAFF; DNA: TGTGCCAGTAGGACCGGGACAGGGGCGCGGGTGAACACTGAAGCTTTCTTT; J: TRBJ1-1; size: NA; V: TRBV19; D: TRBD1
CDR3: CASSLSYSGHSYEQYF; DNA: TGTGCCAGCAGTTTATCCTATAGCGGGCACTCCTACGAGCAGTACTTC; J: TRBJ2-7; size: NA; V: TRBV27; D: TRBD2
CDR3: CASKYQDQETQYF; DNA: TGTGCCAGTAAATACCAGGACCAAGAGACCCAGTACTTC; J: TRBJ2-5; size: NA; V: TRBV19; D: NA
CDR3: CASSQVERFGGYTF; DNA: TGTGCCAGCAGCCAAGTTGAACGTTTCGGTGGCTACACCTTC; J: TRBJ1-2; size: once; V: TRBV14; D: NA
CDR3: CASSQGRGGGGYTF; DNA: TGCGCCAGCAGCCAAGGGCGGGGTGGGGGTGGCTACACCTTC; J: TRBJ1-2; size: NA; V: TRBV4-1; D: NA
CDR3: CASSPPRMSYNEQFF; DNA: TGTGCCAGCTCACCACCCAGGATGAGCTACAATGAACAGTTCTTC; J: TRBJ2-1; size: NA; V: TRBV18; D: NA
CDR3: CASSPGTREKLFF; DNA: TGTGCCAGCAGCCCCGGGACTCGGGAAAAACTGTTTTTT; J: TRBJ1-4; size: NA; V: TRBV7-6; D: NA
CDR3: CASVPGQLTEAFF; DNA: TGTGCCAGTGTCCCGGGACAACTAACTGAAGCTTTCTTT; J: TRBJ1-1; size: NA; V: TRBV2; D: NA
CDR3: CASSHAGLAEKNEQFF; DNA: TGCGCCAGCAGCCATGCCGGGCTAGCGGAAAAAAATGAGCAGTTCTTC; J: TRBJ2-1; size: once; V: TRBV4-1; D: TRBD2
CDR3: CASSPDQTQGTDLFF; DNA: TGTGCCAGCTCACCCGATCAAACACAGGGGACAGATCTGTTTTTT; J: TRBJ1-4; size: NA; V: TRBV18; D: TRBD1
CDR3: CASKGTGSSYNEQFF; DNA: TGTGCCAGCAAGGGGACAGGGAGCTCCTACAATGAGCAGTTCTTC; J: TRBJ2-1; size: NA; V: TRBV6-5; D: TRBD1
CDR3: CASSESYDEQYF; DNA: TGCGCCAGCAGTGAAAGCTACGACGAGCAGTACTTC; J: TRBJ2-7; size: NA; V: TRBV10-1; D: NA
CDR3: CASSYTGTGVSGNTIYF; DNA: TGTGCCAGCAGCTACACCGGGACAGGGGTCTCTGGAAACACCATATATTTT; J: TRBJ1-3; size: NA; V: TRBV11-3; D: TRBD1
CDR3: CASSFSGRNQPQHF; DNA: TGTGCCAGCAGCTTCTCAGGGCGCAATCAGCCCCAGCATTTT; J: TRBJ1-5; size: NA; V: TRBV7-2; D: NA
CDR3: CASSTYREMNTEAFF; DNA: TGTGCCAGCAGCACTTACAGGGAGATGAACACTGAAGCTTTCTTT; J: TRBJ1-1; size: NA; V: TRBV9; D: NA
CDR3: CASSLVGAGVVGNTIYF; DNA: TGTGCCAGCAGCTTAGTTGGGGCAGGGGTGGTTGGAAACACCATATATTTT; J: TRBJ1-3; size: NA; V: TRBV7-2; D: NA
CDR3: CSVERAGAFTGELFF; DNA: TGCAGCGTTGAAAGAGCGGGAGCCTTCACCGGGGAGCTGTTTTTT; J: TRBJ2-2; size: NA; V: TRBV29-1; D: TRBD2
CDR3: CASRDSGMKNEQYF; DNA: TGTGCCAGCCGCGATAGCGGGATGAAGAACGAGCAGTACTTC; J: TRBJ2-7; size: few; V: TRBV11-2; D: TRBD2
CDR3: CASTADRDWGYEQYF; DNA: TGTGCCAGCACCGCAGACCGGGACTGGGGATACGAGCAGTACTTC; J: TRBJ2-7; size: NA; V: TRBV28; D: NA
CDR3: CASSPGWGALAGEDNEQFF; DNA: TGTGCCAGCAGCCCCGGGTGGGGGGCACTAGCGGGAGAAGACAATGAGCAGTTCTTC; J: TRBJ2-1; size: once; V: TRBV9; D: TRBD2
CDR3: CASSKPYYVTSGFHSSYEQYF; DNA: TGTGCCAGCAGCAAACCGTATTATGTGACTAGCGGATTCCATAGCTCCTACGAGCAGTACTTC; J: TRBJ2-7; size: NA; V: TRBV21-1; D: NA
CDR3: CASSVSRGRGGGHSSYNEQFF; DNA: TGTGCCAGCAGCGTATCGCGGGGGCGGGGGGGCGGCCATAGCTCCTACAATGAGCAGTTCTTC; J: TRBJ2-1; size: NA; V: TRBV9; D: TRBD2
CDR3: CASSKGSGTGAGELFF; DNA: TGTGCCAGCAGCAAGGGGTCGGGGACAGGGGCCGGGGAGCTGTTTTTT; J: TRBJ2-2; size: NA; V: TRBV13; D: TRBD1
CDR3: CASSWDRDRAYGYTF; DNA: TGTGCCAGCAGTTGGGACCGGGACAGGGCCTATGGCTACACCTTC; J: TRBJ1-2; size: NA; V: TRBV6-5; D: TRBD1
CDR3: CASRETPRDTQYF; DNA: TGTGCCAGCAGAGAGACACCCCGAGATACGCAGTATTTT; J: TRBJ2-3; size: NA; V: TRBV7-9; D: NA
CDR3: CASTPWGGTQETQYF; DNA: TGTGCCAGTACCCCCTGGGGCGGGACGCAAGAGACCCAGTACTTC; J: TRBJ2-5; size: NA; V: TRBV19; D: NA
CDR3: CASSQEARNEQFF; DNA: TGCGCCAGCAGCCAAGAAGCGAGAAATGAGCAGTTCTTC; J: TRBJ2-1; size: once; V: TRBV4-1; D: NA
CDR3: CASSLGWTGAGELFF; DNA: TGTGCCAGCAGCTTGGGGTGGACAGGGGCCGGGGAGCTGTTTTTT; J: TRBJ2-2; size: NA; V: TRBV5-4; D: TRBD1
CDR3: CASSYSSGRAIYEQYF; DNA: TGTGCCAGCAGCTACTCCAGCGGGAGGGCCATTTACGAGCAGTACTTC; J: TRBJ2-7; size: NA; V: TRBV5-4; D: TRBD2
CDR3: CSVALAGVDEQFF; DNA: TGCAGCGTTGCACTAGCGGGAGTTGATGAGCAGTTCTTC; J: TRBJ2-1; size: NA; V: TRBV29-1; D: TRBD2
CDR3: CSSSFGDQPQHF; DNA: TGTTCCAGCAGCTTCGGGGATCAGCCCCAGCATTTT; J: TRBJ1-5; size: NA; V: TRBV7-9; D: NA
CDR3: CASRYGLAVSTDTQYF; DNA: TGTGCCAGCAGATATGGACTAGCGGTTAGCACAGATACGCAGTATTTT; J: TRBJ2-3; size: NA; V: TRBV5-4; D: TRBD2
CDR3: CSVIYTATNEKLFF; DNA: TGCAGCGTAATTTATACAGCAACTAATGAAAAACTGTTTTTT; J: TRBJ1-4; size: NA; V: TRBV29-1; D: NA
CDR3: CASSNRQGTSGNTIYF; DNA: TGTGCCAGCAGCAATAGACAGGGAACCTCTGGAAACACCATATATTTT; J: TRBJ1-3; size: NA; V: TRBV9; D: TRBD1
CDR3: CASSLGRSSYEQYF; DNA: TGTGCCAGCAGCTTGGGCCGGAGCTCCTACGAGCAGTACTTC; J: TRBJ2-7; size: NA; V: TRBV5-6; D: NA
CDR3: CASSWDSGIETDTQYF; DNA: TGCGCCAGCAGCTGGGATAGCGGGATTGAGACAGATACGCAGTATTTT; J: TRBJ2-3; size: NA; V: TRBV5-1; D: TRBD2